The 10 T cell receptor beta chains in this list originate from one sample, sequenced in a study of response to subunit inactivated influenza vaccine. TCRdb called the RT-PCR reads again in MiXCR, with one record for every CDR3 protein. Of approximately 500,000 distinct CDR3 sequences in the sample, over 10% were seen once. Sequenced material: PBMCs from blood, taken around seven weeks after vaccination. The origin of the receptors is a man between 45 and 60 years old who received an inactivated influenza vaccine.

In its sample, this clonotype was seen a few times. This sequence joins TRBV20-1 and TRBJ2-3; a possible D gene is TRBD1 (5 bases). This CDR3 has 12 residues. The germline V gene has CDR1 DFQATT and CDR2 SNEGSKA (reference sequence). With 4 bases removed from V and 4 bases from J, the gap between germline ends came to 9 bases. For the CDR3, the DNA is TGCAGTGCTAAATGGGGCGCAGATACGCAGTATTTT. Protein sequence: CSAKWGADTQYF.

The chain has TRBV4-2 and TRBJ2-7; the match to TRBD2 covers 7 bases. The CDR3 is 15 amino acids. The V and J ends lost 1 base and 1 base, in that order; junction bases with no gene match: 4. CDR1 and CDR2 (germline): LGHNA, YNFKEQ. CDR3 nucleotide sequence: TGTGCCAGCAGCCAAGGGGCGGGAGTTTCCTACGAGCAGTACTTC. This encodes CASSQGAGVSYEQYF.

The sample holds a few counts of this clonotype. The V gene is TRBV5-6, the J gene TRBJ2-7; D may be TRBD1 or TRBD2 (5 bases each). The CDR3 has 14 residues. Trimming removed 1 base from V and 4 bases from J, with 12 bases in between. Germline V gene lookup returns CDR1 SGHDT and CDR2 YYEEEE. DNA for the CDR3: TGTGCCAGCAGCTTGCGGGGCGAGGATTACGAGCAGTACTTC. Protein sequence: CASSLRGEDYEQYF. The full variable domain, completed using reference TRBV5-6 and TRBJ2-7, is DAGVTQSPTHLIKTRGQQVTLRCSPKSGHDTVSWYQQALGQGPQFIFQYYEEEERQRGNFPDRFSGHQFPNYSSELNVNALLLGDSALYLCASSLRGEDYEQYFGPGTRLTVT.

This clonotype was observed a few times. The chain carries TRBV5-1 and TRBJ2-2; possibly TRBD1 or TRBD2 for D (5 bases each). There are 14 residues in the CDR3. Trimming pared 4 bases from V and 7 bases from J, leaving 14 bases between. Germline CDR1 SGHRS, CDR2 YFSETQ. The CDR3 reads CASSRPGAGGELFF. DNA for the CDR3: TGCGCCAGCAGCCGGCCCGGGGCAGGCGGGGAGCTGTTTTTT.

This rearrangement joins TRBV27 to TRBJ1-5; D unclear. The CDR3 runs to 16 residues. CDR1 MNHEY and CDR2 SMNVEV come from the germline V gene (reference sequence). V was shortened by 5 bases and J by 6 bases, with 20 bases between the two germline ends. CDR3 bases: TGTGCCAGCAGTAAGACTCAGTTCACTGCCGGTCAGCCCCAGCATTTT. It codes for CASSKTQFTAGQPQHF.

A few counts support this clonotype. The chain carries TRBV29-1 and TRBJ2-1, with 7 bases aligning to TRBD1. This CDR3 has 11 residues. Germline trimming cut 7 bases from V and 9 bases from J; bases unmatched to any gene: 6. Germline V gene data show CDR1 as SQVTM and CDR2 as ANQGSEA. Written as DNA, the CDR3 is TGCAGCGGGATAGGGGGCGGTGAGCAGTTCTTC. Residues: CSGIGGGEQFF.

This clonotype occurred many times. The chain recombines TRBV20-1 with TRBJ2-7; 13 bases agree with TRBD2. This CDR3 region has 14 residues. The V segment lost 7 bases and the J segment 5 bases; nucleotides outside the gene matches: 8. Germline V CDR1 and CDR2: DFQATT, SNEGSKA (reference sequence). The DNA of the CDR3 is TGCAGTGTTGGACTAGCGGGGGCGACCCACGAGCAGTACTTC. Translating gives CSVGLAGATHEQYF.

Remarks on this clonotype: A much bigger clone sits one base away, suggesting this may be a read error. The chain has TRBV6-1 and TRBJ2-1; D is unclear. Germline CDR1 reads MNHNS; CDR2 reads SASEGT. This CDR3 region has 16 residues. The V gene lost 5 bases and the J gene lost 6 bases, with 20 bases spanning the gap. The CDR3 DNA reads as TGTGCCAGCAGTCCAACCATGGGGTGCCTTTCCAATGAGCAGTTCTTC. This sequence encodes CASSPTMGCLSNEQFF.

The sample holds a few counts of this clonotype. The chain joins TRBV5-1 to TRBJ1-2; D remains ambiguous. The CDR3 covers 16 residues. V lost 0 bases to trimming and J lost 6 bases, with 18 bases between them. CDR1 SGHRS and CDR2 YFSETQ come from the germline V gene. CDR3 region: CASSLGTLGGSDGYTF. The CDR3 DNA reads as TGCGCCAGCAGCTTGGGAACTCTAGGAGGGAGTGATGGCTACACCTTC.

This clonotype came up many times. Here the CDR3 reads CASSLGQGHYGYTF. In DNA, the CDR3 is TGTGCCAGCAGTTTAGGACAGGGGCACTATGGCTACACCTTC. V and J are TRBV12-3 or TRBV12-4 and TRBJ1-2, with 8 bases identical to TRBD1. CDR3 length equals 14 residues. Trimming cost V 1 base and J 3 bases; bases outside gene matches: 1.